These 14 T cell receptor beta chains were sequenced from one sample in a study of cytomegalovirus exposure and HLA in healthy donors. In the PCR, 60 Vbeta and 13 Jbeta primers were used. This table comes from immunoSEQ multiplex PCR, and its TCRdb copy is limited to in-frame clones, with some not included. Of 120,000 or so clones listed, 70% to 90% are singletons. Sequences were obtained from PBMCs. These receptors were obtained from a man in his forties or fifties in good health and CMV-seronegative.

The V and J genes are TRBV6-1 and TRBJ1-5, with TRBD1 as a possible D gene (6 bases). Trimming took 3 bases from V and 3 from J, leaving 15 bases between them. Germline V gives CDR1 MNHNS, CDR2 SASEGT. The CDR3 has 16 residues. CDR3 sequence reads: CASSDPPQGLNQPQHF. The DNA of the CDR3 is TGTGCCAGCAGTGACCCCCCACAGGGTCTCAATCAGCCCCAGCATTTT.

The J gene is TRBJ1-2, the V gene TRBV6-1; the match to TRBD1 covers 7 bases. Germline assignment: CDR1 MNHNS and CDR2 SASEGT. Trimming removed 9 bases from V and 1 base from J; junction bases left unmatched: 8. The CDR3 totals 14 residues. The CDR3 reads CASRRDRLNYGYTF. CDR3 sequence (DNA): TGTGCCAGTCGCCGGGACAGACTTAACTATGGCTACACCTTC.

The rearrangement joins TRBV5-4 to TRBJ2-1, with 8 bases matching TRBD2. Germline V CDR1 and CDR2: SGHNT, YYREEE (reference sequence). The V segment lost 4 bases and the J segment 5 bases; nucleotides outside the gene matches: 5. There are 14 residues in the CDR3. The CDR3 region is CASSRGGRDNEQFF. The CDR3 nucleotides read TGTGCCAGCAGCCGGGGGGGCAGGGACAATGAGCAGTTCTTC.

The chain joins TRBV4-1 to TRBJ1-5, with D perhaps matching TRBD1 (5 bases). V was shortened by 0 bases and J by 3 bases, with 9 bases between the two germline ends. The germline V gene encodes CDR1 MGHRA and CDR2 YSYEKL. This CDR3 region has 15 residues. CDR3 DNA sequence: TGCGCCAGCAGCCAAGACGGAGGGGCCAATCAGCCCCAGCATTTT. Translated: CASSQDGGANQPQHF.

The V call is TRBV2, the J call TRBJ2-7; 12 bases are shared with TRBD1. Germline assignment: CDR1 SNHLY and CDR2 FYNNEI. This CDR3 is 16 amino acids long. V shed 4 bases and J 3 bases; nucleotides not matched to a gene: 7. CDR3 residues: CASSGGGTGGRYEQYF. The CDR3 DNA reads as TGTGCCAGCAGTGGAGGAGGGACAGGGGGCCGCTACGAGCAGTACTTC.

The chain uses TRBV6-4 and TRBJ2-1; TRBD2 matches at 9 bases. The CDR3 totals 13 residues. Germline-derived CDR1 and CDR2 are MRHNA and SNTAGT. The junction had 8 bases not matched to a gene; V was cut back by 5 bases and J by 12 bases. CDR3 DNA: TGTGCCAGCAGTCCCCTGGCGGGGGGGACGCAGTTCTTC. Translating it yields CASSPLAGGTQFF.

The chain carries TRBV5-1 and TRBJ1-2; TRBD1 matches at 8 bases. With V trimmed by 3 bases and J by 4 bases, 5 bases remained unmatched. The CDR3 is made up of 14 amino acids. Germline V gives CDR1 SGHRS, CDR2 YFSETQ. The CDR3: CASSWGTGAYGYTF. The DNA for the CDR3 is TGCGCCAGCAGCTGGGGGACAGGCGCCTATGGCTACACCTTC.

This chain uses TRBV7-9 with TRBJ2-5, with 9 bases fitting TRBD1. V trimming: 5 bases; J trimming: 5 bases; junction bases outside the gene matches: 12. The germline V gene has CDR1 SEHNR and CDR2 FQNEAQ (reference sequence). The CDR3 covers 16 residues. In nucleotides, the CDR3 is TGTGCCAGCAGCCCCTGGAACAGGGGGCGCCTGGAGACCCAGTACTTC. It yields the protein CASSPWNRGRLETQYF.

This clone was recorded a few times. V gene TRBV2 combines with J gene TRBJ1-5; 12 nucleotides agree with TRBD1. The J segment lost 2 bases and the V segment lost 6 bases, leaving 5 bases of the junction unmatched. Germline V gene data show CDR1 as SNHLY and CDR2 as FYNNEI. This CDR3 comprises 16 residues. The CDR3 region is CASSDGTGGGNQPQHF. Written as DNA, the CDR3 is TGTGCCAGCAGCGACGGGACAGGGGGCGGCAATCAGCCCCAGCATTTT.

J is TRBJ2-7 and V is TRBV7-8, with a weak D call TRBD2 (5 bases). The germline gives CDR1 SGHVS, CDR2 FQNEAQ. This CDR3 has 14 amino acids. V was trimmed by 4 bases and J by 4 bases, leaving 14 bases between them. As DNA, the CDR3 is TGTGCCAGCAGCTCGGCCGGGATTACATACGAGCAGTACTTC. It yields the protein CASSSAGITYEQYF.

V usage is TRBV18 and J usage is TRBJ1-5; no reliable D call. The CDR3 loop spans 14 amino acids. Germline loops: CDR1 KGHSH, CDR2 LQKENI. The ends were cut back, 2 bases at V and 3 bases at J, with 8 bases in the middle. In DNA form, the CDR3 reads TGTGCCAGCTCACCAACAGAAGTCAATCAGCCCCAGCATTTT. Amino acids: CASSPTEVNQPQHF. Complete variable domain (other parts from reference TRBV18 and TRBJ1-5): NAGVMQNPRHLVRRRGQEARLRCSPMKGHSHVYWYRQLPEEGLKFMVYLQKENIIDESGMPKERFSAEFPKEGPSILRIQQVVRGDSAAYFCASSPTEVNQPQHFGDGTRLSIL.

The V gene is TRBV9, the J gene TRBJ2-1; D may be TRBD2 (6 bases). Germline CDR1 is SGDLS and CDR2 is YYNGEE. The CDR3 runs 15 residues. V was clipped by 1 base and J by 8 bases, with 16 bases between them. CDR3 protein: CASSVSWGVKDEQFF. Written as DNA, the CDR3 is TGTGCCAGCAGCGTATCATGGGGGGTAAAAGATGAGCAGTTCTTC.

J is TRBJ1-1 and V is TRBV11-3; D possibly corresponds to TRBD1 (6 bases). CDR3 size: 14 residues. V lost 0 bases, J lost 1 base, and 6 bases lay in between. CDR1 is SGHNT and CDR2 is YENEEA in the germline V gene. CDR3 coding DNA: TGTGCCAGCAGCTTAGACAGGGGGAACACTGAAGCTTTCTTT. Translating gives CASSLDRGNTEAFF.

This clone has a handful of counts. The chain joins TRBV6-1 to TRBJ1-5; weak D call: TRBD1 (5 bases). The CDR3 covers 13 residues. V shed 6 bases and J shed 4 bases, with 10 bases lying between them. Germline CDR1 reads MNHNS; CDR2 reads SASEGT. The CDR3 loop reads CASSSGPNQPQHF. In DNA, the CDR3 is TGTGCCAGCAGCTCAGGGCCTAATCAGCCCCAGCATTTT.